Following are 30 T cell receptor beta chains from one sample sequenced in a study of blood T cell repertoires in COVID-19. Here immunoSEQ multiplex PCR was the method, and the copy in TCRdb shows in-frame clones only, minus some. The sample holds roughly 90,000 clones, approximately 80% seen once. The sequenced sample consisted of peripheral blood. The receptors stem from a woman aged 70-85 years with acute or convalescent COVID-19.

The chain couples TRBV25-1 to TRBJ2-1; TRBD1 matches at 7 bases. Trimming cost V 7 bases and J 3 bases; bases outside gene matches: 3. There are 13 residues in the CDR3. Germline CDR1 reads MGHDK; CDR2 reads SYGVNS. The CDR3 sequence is CASKGGIYNEQFF. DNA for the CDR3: TGTGCCAGCAAAGGGGGCATCTACAATGAGCAGTTCTTC.

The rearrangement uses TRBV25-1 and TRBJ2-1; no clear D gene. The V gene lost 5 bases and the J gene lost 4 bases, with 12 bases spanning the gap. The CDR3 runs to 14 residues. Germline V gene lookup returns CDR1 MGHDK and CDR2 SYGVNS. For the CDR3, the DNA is TGTGCCAGCAGTTCTGGCCGACTTTACAATGAGCAGTTCTTC. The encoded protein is CASSSGRLYNEQFF.

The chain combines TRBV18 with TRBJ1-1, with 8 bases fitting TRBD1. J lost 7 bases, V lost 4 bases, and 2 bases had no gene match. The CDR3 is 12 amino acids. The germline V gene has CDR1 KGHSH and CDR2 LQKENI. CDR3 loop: CASSLDRVEAFF. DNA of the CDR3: TGTGCCAGCTCACTGGACAGGGTTGAAGCTTTCTTT.

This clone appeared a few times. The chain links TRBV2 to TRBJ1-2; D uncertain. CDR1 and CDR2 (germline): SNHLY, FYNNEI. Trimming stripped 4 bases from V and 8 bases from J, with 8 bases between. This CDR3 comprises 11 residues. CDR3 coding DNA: TGTGCCAGCAGTGCCTCAGTCGGCTACACCTTC. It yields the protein CASSASVGYTF.

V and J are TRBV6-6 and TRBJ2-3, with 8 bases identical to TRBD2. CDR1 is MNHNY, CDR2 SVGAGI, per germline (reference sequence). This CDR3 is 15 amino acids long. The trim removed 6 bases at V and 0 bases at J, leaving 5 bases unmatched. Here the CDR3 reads CASRDSGGSTDTQYF. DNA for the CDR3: TGTGCCAGCAGGGACAGCGGGGGAAGCACAGATACGCAGTATTTT.

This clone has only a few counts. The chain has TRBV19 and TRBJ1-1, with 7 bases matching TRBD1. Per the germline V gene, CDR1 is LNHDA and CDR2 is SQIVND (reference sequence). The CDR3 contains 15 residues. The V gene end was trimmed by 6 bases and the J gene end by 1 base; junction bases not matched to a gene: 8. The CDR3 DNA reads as TGTGCCAGTAGAATTACCGGGACAGCGAACACTGAAGCTTTCTTT. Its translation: CASRITGTANTEAFF.

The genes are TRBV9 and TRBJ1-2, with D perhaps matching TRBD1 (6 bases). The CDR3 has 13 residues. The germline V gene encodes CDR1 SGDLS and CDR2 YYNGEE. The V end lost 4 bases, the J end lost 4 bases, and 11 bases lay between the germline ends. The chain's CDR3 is CASSSRTAYGYTF. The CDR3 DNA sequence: TGTGCCAGCAGCTCTAGGACAGCCTATGGCTACACCTTC.

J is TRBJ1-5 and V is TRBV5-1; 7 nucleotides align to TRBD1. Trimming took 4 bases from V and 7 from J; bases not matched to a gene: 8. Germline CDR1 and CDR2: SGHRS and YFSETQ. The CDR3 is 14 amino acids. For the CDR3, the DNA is TGCGCCAGCAGCCTGACAGGGTACGGCCAGCCCCAGCATTTT. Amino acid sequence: CASSLTGYGQPQHF. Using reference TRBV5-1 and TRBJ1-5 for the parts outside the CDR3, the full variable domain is KAGVTQTPRYLIKTRGQQVTLSCSPISGHRSVSWYQQTPGQGLQFLFEYFSETQRNKGNFPGRFSGRQFSNSRSEMNVSTLELGDSALYLCASSLTGYGQPQHFGDGTRLSIL.

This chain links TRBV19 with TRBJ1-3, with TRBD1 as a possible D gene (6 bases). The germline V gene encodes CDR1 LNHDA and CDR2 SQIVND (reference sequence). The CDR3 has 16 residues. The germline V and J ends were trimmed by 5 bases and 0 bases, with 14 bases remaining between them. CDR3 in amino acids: CASSGGQLSSGNTIYF. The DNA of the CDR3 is TGTGCCAGTAGTGGAGGACAGTTGAGCTCTGGAAACACCATATATTTT.

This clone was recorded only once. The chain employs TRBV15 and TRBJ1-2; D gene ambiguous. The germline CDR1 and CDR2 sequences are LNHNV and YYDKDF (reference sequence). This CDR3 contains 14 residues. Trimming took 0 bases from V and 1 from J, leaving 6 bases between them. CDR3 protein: CATSREQINYGYTF. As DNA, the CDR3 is TGTGCCACCAGCAGAGAACAGATTAACTATGGCTACACCTTC.

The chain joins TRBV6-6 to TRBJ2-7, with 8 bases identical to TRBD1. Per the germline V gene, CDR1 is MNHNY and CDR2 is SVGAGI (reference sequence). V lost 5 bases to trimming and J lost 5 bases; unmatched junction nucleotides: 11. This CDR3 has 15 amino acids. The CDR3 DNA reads TGTGCCAGCAGTGACCGACAGGGGAAAGTGGACGAGCAGTACTTC. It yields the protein CASSDRQGKVDEQYF.

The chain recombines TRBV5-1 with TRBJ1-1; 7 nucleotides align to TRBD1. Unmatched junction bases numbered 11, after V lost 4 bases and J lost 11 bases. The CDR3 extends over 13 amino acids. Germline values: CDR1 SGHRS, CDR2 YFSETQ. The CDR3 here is CASSQGTVRGAFF. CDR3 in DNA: TGCGCCAGCAGCCAAGGGACAGTTCGAGGGGCTTTCTTT. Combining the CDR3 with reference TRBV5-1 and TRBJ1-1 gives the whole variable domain KAGVTQTPRYLIKTRGQQVTLSCSPISGHRSVSWYQQTPGQGLQFLFEYFSETQRNKGNFPGRFSGRQFSNSRSEMNVSTLELGDSALYLCASSQGTVRGAFFGQGTRLTVV.

This chain's CDR3 is CASSVLGSDTPLVEQYF. Here the CDR3 DNA reads TGTGCCAGCTCAGTCCTCGGGTCGGACACCCCTTTGGTGGAGCAGTACTTC. The chain links TRBV18 to TRBJ2-7, with D tentatively TRBD1 (5 bases). With 5 bases removed from V and 7 bases from J, the gap between germline ends came to 27 bases. CDR1 is KGHSH, CDR2 LQKENI, per germline. The CDR3 runs to 17 residues.

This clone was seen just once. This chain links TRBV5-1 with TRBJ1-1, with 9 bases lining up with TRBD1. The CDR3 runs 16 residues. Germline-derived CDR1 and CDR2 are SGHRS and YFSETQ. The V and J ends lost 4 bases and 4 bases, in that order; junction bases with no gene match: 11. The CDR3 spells CASSPGQGLVSTEAFF. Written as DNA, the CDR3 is TGCGCCAGCAGCCCGGGACAGGGACTTGTAAGCACTGAAGCTTTCTTT.

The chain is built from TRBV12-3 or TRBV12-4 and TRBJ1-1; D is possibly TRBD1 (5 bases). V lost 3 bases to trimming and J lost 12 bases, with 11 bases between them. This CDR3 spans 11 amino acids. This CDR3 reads CASSFQAGPFF. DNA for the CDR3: TGTGCCAGCAGTTTCCAGGCAGGGCCTTTCTTT.

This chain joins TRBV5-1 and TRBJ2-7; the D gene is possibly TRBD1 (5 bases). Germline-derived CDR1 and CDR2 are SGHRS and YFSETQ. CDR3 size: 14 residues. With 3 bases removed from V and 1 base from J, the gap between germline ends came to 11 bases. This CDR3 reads CASSSTDASYEQYF. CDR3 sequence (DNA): TGCGCCAGCAGCTCGACAGACGCGTCCTACGAGCAGTACTTC.

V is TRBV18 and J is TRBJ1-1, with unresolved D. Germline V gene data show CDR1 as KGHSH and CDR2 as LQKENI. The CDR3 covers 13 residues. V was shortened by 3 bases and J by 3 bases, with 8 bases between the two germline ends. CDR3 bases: TGTGCCAGCTCACCTAACGAGGACACTGAAGCTTTCTTT. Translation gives CASSPNEDTEAFF.

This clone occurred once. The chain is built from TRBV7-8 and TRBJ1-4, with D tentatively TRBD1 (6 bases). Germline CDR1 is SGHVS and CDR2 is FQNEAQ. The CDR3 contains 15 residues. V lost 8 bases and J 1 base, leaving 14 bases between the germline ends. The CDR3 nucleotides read TGTGCCAGCCGCCGGGGGGCAGGAACTAATGAAAAACTGTTTTTT. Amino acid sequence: CASRRGAGTNEKLFF.

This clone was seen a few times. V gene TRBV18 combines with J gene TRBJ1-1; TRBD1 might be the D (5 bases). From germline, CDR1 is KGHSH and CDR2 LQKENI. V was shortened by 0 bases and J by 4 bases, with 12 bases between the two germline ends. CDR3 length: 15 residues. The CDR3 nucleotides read TGTGCCAGCTCACCACCATCTGGGGGGGTCACTGAAGCTTTCTTT. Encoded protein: CASSPPSGGVTEAFF. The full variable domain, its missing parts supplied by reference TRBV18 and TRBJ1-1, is NAGVMQNPRHLVRRRGQEARLRCSPMKGHSHVYWYRQLPEEGLKFMVYLQKENIIDESGMPKERFSAEFPKEGPSILRIQQVVRGDSAAYFCASSPPSGGVTEAFFGQGTRLTVV.

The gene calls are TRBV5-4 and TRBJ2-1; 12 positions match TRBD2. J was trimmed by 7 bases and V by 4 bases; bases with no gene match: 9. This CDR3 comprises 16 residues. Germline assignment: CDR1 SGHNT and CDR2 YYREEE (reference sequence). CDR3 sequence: CASSTGLAGGRNEQFF. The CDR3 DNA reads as TGTGCCAGCAGCACGGGACTAGCGGGCGGTCGGAATGAGCAGTTCTTC.

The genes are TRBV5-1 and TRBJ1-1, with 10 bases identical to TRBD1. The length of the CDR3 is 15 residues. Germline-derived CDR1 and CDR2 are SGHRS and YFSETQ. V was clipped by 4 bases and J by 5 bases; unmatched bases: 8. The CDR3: CASSQRTGGYTEAFF. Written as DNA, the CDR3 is TGCGCCAGCAGCCAGAGGACAGGGGGATATACTGAAGCTTTCTTT. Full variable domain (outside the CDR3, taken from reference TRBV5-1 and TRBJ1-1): KAGVTQTPRYLIKTRGQQVTLSCSPISGHRSVSWYQQTPGQGLQFLFEYFSETQRNKGNFPGRFSGRQFSNSRSEMNVSTLELGDSALYLCASSQRTGGYTEAFFGQGTRLTVV.

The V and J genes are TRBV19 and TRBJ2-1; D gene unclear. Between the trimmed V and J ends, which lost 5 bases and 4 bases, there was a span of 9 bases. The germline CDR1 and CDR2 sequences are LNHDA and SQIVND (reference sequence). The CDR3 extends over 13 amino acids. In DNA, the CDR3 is TGTGCCAGTAGTGAGGCGGCTTACAATGAGCAGTTCTTC. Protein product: CASSEAAYNEQFF. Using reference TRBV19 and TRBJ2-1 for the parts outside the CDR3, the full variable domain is DGGITQSPKYLFRKEGQNVTLSCEQNLNHDAMYWYRQDPGQGLRLIYYSQIVNDFQKGDIAEGYSVSREKKESFPLTVTSAQKNPTAFYLCASSEAAYNEQFFGPGTRLTVL.

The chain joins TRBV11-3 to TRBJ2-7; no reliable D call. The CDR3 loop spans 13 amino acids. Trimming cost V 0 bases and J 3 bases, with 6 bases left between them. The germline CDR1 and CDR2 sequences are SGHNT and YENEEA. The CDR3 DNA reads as TGTGCCAGCAGCTTAGAACTCGACTACGAGCAGTACTTC. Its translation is CASSLELDYEQYF.

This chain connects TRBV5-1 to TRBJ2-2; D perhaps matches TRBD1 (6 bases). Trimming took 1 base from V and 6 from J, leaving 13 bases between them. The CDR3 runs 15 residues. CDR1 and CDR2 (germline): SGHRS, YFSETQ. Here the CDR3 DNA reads TGCGCCAGCAGCTTGCGGTCAGGGGACCCCGGGGAGCTGTTTTTT. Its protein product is CASSLRSGDPGELFF.

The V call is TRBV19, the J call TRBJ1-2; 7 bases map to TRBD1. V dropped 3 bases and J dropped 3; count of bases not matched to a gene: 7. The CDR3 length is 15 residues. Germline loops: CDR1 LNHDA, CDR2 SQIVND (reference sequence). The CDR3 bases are TGTGCCAGTAGTATCTGGGACAGTACTGACTATGGCTACACCTTC. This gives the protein CASSIWDSTDYGYTF.

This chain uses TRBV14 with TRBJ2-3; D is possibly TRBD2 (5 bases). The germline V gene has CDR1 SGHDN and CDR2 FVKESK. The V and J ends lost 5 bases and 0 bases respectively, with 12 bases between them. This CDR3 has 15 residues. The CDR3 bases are TGTGCCAGCAGCTCAGGACGGGATAGCACAGATACGCAGTATTTT. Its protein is CASSSGRDSTDTQYF.

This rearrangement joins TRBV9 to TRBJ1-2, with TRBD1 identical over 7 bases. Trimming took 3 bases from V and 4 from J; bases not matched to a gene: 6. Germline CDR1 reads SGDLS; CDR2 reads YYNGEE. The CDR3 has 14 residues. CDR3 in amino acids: CASSETGSIYGYTF. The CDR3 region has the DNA TGTGCCAGCAGCGAGACAGGGTCAATCTATGGCTACACCTTC.

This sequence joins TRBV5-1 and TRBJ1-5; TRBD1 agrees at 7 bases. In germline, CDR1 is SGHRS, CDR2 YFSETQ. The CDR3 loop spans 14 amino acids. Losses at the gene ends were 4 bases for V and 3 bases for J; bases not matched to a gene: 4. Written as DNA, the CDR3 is TGCGCCAGCAGCCCGGGGACAGTCAATCAGCCCCAGCATTTT. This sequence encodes CASSPGTVNQPQHF.

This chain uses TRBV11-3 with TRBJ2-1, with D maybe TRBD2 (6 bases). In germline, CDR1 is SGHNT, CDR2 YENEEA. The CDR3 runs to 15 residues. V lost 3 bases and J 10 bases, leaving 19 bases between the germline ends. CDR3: CASSLMAGTPREQFF. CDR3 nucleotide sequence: TGTGCCAGCAGCTTGATGGCGGGGACCCCACGGGAGCAGTTCTTC.

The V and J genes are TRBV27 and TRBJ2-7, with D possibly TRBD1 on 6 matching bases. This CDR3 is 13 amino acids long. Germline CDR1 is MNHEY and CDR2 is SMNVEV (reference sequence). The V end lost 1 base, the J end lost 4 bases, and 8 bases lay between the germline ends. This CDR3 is CASSLLGTYEQYF. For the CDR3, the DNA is TGTGCCAGCAGTTTATTAGGGACATACGAGCAGTACTTC.